This T cell receptor (beta chain) was identified during a study of CDR3 diversity in severe acne (dated by TCRdb to the late 2010s). Receptors were amplified or captured by PCR. Sequencer: Illumina HiSeq 2000. TCRdb reprocessing: public reads trimmed at Q25 with fastp, clones called with MiXCR, in-frame beta chains kept. Records with the same CDR3 protein are collapsed into one entry carrying the most frequent genes and DNA. The table for this sample lists about 93,000 distinct CDR3 sequences; over 45% of them were counted only once. Roughly a tenth of the sample comes from the top ten. In the case of this clonotype: Its target antigen remains unknown. Within one base of it there is no much larger clone, and no base qualities were kept.

V loses 4 bases of germline sequence and J loses 3 bases, and the interval between the two ends is 7 bases. The CDR3 spans 12 residues, from the cysteine through the phenylalanine. Only CDR3 DNA is held: 36 bases, read in frame from base 1. Taken from the germline V gene, the CDR1 and CDR2 loops are SNHLY and FYNNEI. The chain joins TRBV2 to TRBJ2-7; the D gene is unclear. This TCR came from a male donor in good health, serving as a control. The specimen was blood. The CDR3 protein: CASSGIRYEQYF. In nucleotide form, the sequence is TGTGCCAGCAGTGGGATCCGCTACGAGCAGTACTTC.